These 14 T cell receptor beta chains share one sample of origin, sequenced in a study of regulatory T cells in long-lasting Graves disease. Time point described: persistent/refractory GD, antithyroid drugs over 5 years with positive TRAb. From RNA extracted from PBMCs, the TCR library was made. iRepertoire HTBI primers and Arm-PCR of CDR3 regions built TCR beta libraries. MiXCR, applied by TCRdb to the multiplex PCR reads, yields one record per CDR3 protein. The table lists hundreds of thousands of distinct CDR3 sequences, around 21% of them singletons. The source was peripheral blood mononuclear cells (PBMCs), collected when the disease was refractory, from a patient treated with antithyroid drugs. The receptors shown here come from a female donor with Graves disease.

CDR3 DNA sequence: TGTGCCAGCACTAAATCCGGGGTTAATGAGCAGTTCTTC. Translation: CASTKSGVNEQFF. The V gene is TRBV6-2 or TRBV6-3, the J gene TRBJ2-1, with TRBD2 as a possible D gene (5 bases). Germline lookup yields CDR1 MNHEY and CDR2 SVGEGT. CDR3 length: 13 amino acids. The V end was cut by 7 bases, the J end by 7 bases, with 14 bases between.

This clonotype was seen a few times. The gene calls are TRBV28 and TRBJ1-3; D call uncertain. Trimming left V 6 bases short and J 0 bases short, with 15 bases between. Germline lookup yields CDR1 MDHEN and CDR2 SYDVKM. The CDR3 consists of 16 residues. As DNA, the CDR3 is TGTGCCAGCAGCAACGAACCGGGCGCCTCTGGAAACACCATATATTTT. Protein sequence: CASSNEPGASGNTIYF.

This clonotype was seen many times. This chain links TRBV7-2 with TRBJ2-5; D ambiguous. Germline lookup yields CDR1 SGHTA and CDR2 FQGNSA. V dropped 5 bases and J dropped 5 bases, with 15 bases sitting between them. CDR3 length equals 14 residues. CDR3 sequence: CASSPYGVQETQYF. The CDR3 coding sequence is TGTGCCAGCAGCCCATATGGGGTGCAGGAGACCCAGTACTTC.

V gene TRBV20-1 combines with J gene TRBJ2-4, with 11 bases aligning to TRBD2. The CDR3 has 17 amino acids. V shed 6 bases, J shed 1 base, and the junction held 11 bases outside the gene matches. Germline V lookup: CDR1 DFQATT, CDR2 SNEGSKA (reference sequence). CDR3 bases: TGCAGTGCCACATATCAGACTAGCGGGATTGCCAAAAACATTCAGTACTTC. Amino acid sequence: CSATYQTSGIAKNIQYF.

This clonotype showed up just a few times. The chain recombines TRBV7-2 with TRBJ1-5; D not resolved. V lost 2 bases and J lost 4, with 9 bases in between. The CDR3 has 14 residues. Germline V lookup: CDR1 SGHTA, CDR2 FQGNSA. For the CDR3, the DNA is TGTGCCAGCAGCTTAATCCCGGGGAATCAGCCCCAGCATTTT. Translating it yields CASSLIPGNQPQHF.

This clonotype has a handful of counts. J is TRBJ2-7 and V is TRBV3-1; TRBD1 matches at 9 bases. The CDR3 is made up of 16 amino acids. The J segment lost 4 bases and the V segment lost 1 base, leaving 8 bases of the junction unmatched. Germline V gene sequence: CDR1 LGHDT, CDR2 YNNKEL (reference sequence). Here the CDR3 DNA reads TGTGCCAGCAGCCAAGGGTTCCGGGACAGGGAATACGAGCAGTACTTC. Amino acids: CASSQGFRDREYEQYF.

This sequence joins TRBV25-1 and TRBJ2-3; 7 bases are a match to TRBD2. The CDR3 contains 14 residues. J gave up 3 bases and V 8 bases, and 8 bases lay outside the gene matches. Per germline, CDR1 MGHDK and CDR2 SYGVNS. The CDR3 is CASDPGLVTDTQYF. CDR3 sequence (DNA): TGTGCCAGCGATCCCGGACTAGTAACAGATACGCAGTATTTT.

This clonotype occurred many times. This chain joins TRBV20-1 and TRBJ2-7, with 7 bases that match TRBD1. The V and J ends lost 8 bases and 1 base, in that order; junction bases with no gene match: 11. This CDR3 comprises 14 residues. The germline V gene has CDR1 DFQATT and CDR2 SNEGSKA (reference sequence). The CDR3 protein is CSTKRGGWSYEQYF. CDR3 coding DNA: TGCAGTACAAAGCGAGGGGGCTGGTCCTACGAGCAGTACTTC.

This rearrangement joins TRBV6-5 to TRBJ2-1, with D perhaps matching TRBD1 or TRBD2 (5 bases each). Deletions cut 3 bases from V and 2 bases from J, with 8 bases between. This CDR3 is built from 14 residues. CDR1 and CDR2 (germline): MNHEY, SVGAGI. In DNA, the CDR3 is TGTGCCAGCAGTTATCAGGGACCCTACAATGAGCAGTTCTTC. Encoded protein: CASSYQGPYNEQFF.

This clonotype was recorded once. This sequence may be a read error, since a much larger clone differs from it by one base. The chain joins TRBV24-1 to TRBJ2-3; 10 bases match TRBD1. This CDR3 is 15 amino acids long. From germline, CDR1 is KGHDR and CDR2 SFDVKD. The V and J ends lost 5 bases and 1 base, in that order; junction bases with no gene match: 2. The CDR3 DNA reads TGTGCCACCAGTGGGACAGGGGGGGGCACAGATACGCAGTATTTT. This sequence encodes CATSGTGGGTDTQYF.

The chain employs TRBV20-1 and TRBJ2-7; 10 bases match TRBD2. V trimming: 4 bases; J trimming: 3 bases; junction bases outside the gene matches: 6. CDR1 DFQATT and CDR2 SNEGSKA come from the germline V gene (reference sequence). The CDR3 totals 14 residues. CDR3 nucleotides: TGCAGTGCTATAGGTACTAGCGGGATCTACGAGCAGTACTTC. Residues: CSAIGTSGIYEQYF.

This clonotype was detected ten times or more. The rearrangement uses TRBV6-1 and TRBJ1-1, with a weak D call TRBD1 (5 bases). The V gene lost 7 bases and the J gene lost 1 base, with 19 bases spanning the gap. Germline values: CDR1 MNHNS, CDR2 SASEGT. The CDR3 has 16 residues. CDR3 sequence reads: CASIRSLRDPNTEAFF. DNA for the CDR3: TGTGCCAGCATTCGATCTCTCAGGGACCCGAACACTGAAGCTTTCTTT.

The CDR3 DNA is TGCAGCGTTGTTTTGTTCCAGGTTAGCACAGATACGCAGTATTTT. It is translated as CSVVLFQVSTDTQYF. The V gene is TRBV29-1, the J gene TRBJ2-3, with no clear D. Trimming pared 4 bases from V and 0 bases from J, leaving 14 bases between. This CDR3 has 15 amino acids. The germline gives CDR1 SQVTM, CDR2 ANQGSEA.

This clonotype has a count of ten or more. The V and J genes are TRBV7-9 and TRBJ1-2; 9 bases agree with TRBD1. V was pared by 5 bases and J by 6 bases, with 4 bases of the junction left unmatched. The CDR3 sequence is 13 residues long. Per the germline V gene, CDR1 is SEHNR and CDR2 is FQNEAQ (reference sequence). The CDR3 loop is CASSTTGGNGYTF. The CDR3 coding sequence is TGTGCCAGCAGCACGACAGGGGGGAATGGCTACACCTTC.